The rows below give T cell receptor beta chains drawn from one sample of a study of siplizumab effects on memory and regulatory T cells. Method: immunoSEQ multiplex PCR; TCRdb's copy keeps in-frame clones and lacks some. The sample carries just over 60,000 clones, roughly 78% recorded once. Source material: memory CD4+ T cells sorted from blood. The receptors here all came from a human donor in good health. Each CDR3 is given with its conserved first and last residue. D genes are given only for firm matches. Size is stated for part of the rows, as once, few or many counts, or as a class when the clone is expanded.

TRBV5-1	NA	TRBJ1-2	NA	TGCGCCAGCAGTCAGGGTTTAGCTAACTATGGCTACACCTTC	CASSQGLANYGYTF
TRBV7-9	NA	TRBJ2-1	NA	TGTGCCAGCAGCTTAGGGGGTTATCTCAATGAGCAGTTCTTC	CASSLGGYLNEQFF
TRBV5-1	NA	TRBJ1-2	NA	TGCGCCAGCAGCTTGGTGGGGGGAAATAACTATGGCTACACCTTC	CASSLVGGNNYGYTF
TRBV21-1	NA	TRBJ1-5	once	TGTGCCAGCAGCAAGGGGGCAGGGGGTGATAGCAATCAGCCCCAGCATTTT	CASSKGAGGDSNQPQHF
TRBV18	TRBD2	TRBJ2-5	NA	TGTGCCAGCTCACGGACTAGCGGGGGGCTGTACCAAGAGACCCAGTACTTC	CASSRTSGGLYQETQYF
TRBV7-9	NA	TRBJ2-7	NA	TGTGCCAGCAGCTTAGGGGAACAGGGTCAAGAGCAGTACTTC	CASSLGEQGQEQYF
TRBV7-9	NA	TRBJ2-5	once	TGTGCCAGCAGCCTGATTTGGGACTCGCAAGAGACCCAGTACTTC	CASSLIWDSQETQYF
TRBV25-1	NA	TRBJ1-6	NA	TGTGCCAGCAAACTCCGGGACCTCCATTCACCCCTCCACTTT	CASKLRDLHSPLHF
TRBV30	TRBD2	TRBJ2-2	NA	TGTGCCTGGAGTTTAGCGGGGAGGCGGGCCGGGGAGCTGTTTTTT	CAWSLAGRRAGELFF
TRBV4-3	TRBD1	TRBJ2-3	once	TGCGCCAGCAGCCAGCAGGGACAGGGGAGCACAGATACGCAGTATTTT	CASSQQGQGSTDTQYF
TRBV30	NA	TRBJ2-3	NA	TGTGCCTGGAGTACGGCTAGCATGCAGTATTTT	CAWSTASMQYF
TRBV4-1	TRBD1	TRBJ1-5	NA	TGCGCCAGCAGCCAAGCGCCCGGGACAGGGGTCGGCCATAGCAATCAGCCCCAGCATTTT	CASSQAPGTGVGHSNQPQHF
TRBV20-1	NA	TRBJ2-7	NA	TGCAGTGCCCAGGGGATTTACGAGCAGTACTTC	CSAQGIYEQYF
TRBV27	NA	TRBJ2-7	NA	TGTGCCAGCAGTTTAGCCGGGACGGTGCTGGACGAGCAGTACTTC	CASSLAGTVLDEQYF
TRBV2	NA	TRBJ2-2	NA	TGTGCCAGCATTATAGGGGGGGCAGGCGGGGAGCTGTTTTTT	CASIIGGAGGELFF
TRBV2	NA	TRBJ2-1	NA	TGTGCCAGCAGTGTACTGGCGGGGAACAATGAGCAGTTCTTC	CASSVLAGNNEQFF
TRBV20-1	NA	TRBJ2-3	few	TGCAGTGCTAGAGAGGAGCTGCAGTATTTT	CSAREELQYF
TRBV15	TRBD1	TRBJ2-5	NA	TGTGCCACCAGCAGAGATATCGGGACAGTAGAGACCCAGTACTTC	CATSRDIGTVETQYF
TRBV7-9	NA	TRBJ1-1	NA	TGTGCCAGCAGCTTGACTGCTCCCGAAGCTTTCTTT	CASSLTAPEAFF
TRBV4-1	TRBD1	TRBJ2-7	NA	TGCGCCAGCAGGGAGCGAGGGACAGCCTCCTACGAGCAGTACTTC	CASRERGTASYEQYF
TRBV7-9	NA	TRBJ1-4	NA	TGTGCCAGCAGCTTATATTCCGGGGATGAAAAACTGTTTTTT	CASSLYSGDEKLFF
TRBV10-1	TRBD1	TRBJ1-1	NA	TGCGCCAGCAGTGCACAGGGGCGAGGAGGGTACACTGAAGCTTTCTTT	CASSAQGRGGYTEAFF
TRBV9	TRBD1	TRBJ1-4	NA	TGTGCCAGCAGCCCGGGACAGGATTGGGGTGAAAAACTGTTTTTT	CASSPGQDWGEKLFF
TRBV5-1	NA	TRBJ2-3	few	TGCGCCAGCAGCTTGCGTAGCGCCACGACGACCCGCACAGATACGCAGTATTTT	CASSLRSATTTRTDTQYF
TRBV6-1	NA	TRBJ2-3	NA	TGTGCCAGCAGTGAAGCGGGCCCCCCCGAGATTACGCAGTATTTT	CASSEAGPPEITQYF
TRBV7-9	NA	TRBJ1-4	NA	TGTGCCAGCAGCTTAGGCTCGACTAATGAAAAACTGTTTTTT	CASSLGSTNEKLFF
TRBV10-3	NA	TRBJ2-3	NA	TGTGCCATCAGTGCCTCACAGGCTCCCACAGATACGCAGTATTTT	CAISASQAPTDTQYF
TRBV23-1	NA	TRBJ2-2	NA	TGCGCCAGCAATTTCGGGGGTTCGAAAACCGGGGAGCTGTTTTTT	CASNFGGSKTGELFF
TRBV6-7	NA	TRBJ2-7	NA	TGTGCCAGCAGTTACTCGTTGGACTTCCGATCCTACGAGCAGTACTTC	CASSYSLDFRSYEQYF
TRBV4-2	NA	TRBJ2-2	NA	TGTGCCAGCAGCCAAGTAGGGCCCGTTAACGGGGAGCTGTTTTTT	CASSQVGPVNGELFF
TRBV28	TRBD1	TRBJ1-2	NA	TGTGCCAGCAGCCAACGCCGGGACAGGGGATCGAAGGGCTACACCTTC	CASSQRRDRGSKGYTF
TRBV9	TRBD1	TRBJ1-1	NA	TGTGCCAGCAGCTCACTGGACAGGGGAGCTGAAGCTTTCTTT	CASSSLDRGAEAFF
TRBV19	NA	TRBJ2-1	NA	TGTGCCAGTAGTATTCCACGGGGGAGCTCCTACAATGAGCAGTTCTTC	CASSIPRGSSYNEQFF
TRBV28	NA	TRBJ1-2	few	TGTGCCAGCAGATCGGACCTTAACTATGGCTACACCTTC	CASRSDLNYGYTF
TRBV4-2	NA	TRBJ2-1	once	TGTGCCAGCAGCCAAGATCAGGGCTCCTACAATGAGCAGTTCTTC	CASSQDQGSYNEQFF
TRBV9	TRBD2	TRBJ2-7	once	TGTGCCAGCAGCGCGCCTAGCGGTTACGAGCAGTACTTC	CASSAPSGYEQYF
TRBV6-6	NA	TRBJ2-7	NA	TGTGCCAGCCGGGGTTGGACCTCCGAGCAGTACTTC	CASRGWTSEQYF
TRBV7-2	NA	TRBJ1-2	NA	TGTGCCAGCAGCGCTACAGGGAACTATGGCTACACCTTC	CASSATGNYGYTF
TRBV4-1	NA	TRBJ2-7	NA	TGCGCCAGCAGCCAATATTGGAGGGTCAGCTCCTACGAGCAGTACTTC	CASSQYWRVSSYEQYF
TRBV19	NA	TRBJ2-7	NA	TGTGCCACAGGACAGACCTACGAGCAGTACTTC	CATGQTYEQYF
TRBV2	NA	TRBJ2-2	NA	TGTGCCAGCACCCGGGGGTCGAACACCGGGGAGCTGTTTTTT	CASTRGSNTGELFF
TRBV2	TRBD2	TRBJ2-5	NA	TGTGCCAGCAGGGGGGGGACTAGCGGGGCCCAAGAGACCCAGTACTTC	CASRGGTSGAQETQYF
TRBV13	NA	TRBJ2-3	NA	TGTGCCAGCAGCTTACCAGGCACAGATACGCAGTATTTT	CASSLPGTDTQYF
TRBV27	NA	TRBJ2-1	NA	TGTGCCAGCAGCGCCGGAATCAGGGGTCTAGACAATGAGCAGTTCTTC	CASSAGIRGLDNEQFF
TRBV10-3	TRBD2	TRBJ2-3	NA	TGTGCCACCCAGGGACTAGCGGGGGGCACAGATACGCAGTATTTT	CATQGLAGGTDTQYF
TRBV29-1	NA	TRBJ1-3	NA	TGCAGCGTTGCAAGACCCTCTGGAAACACCATATATTTT	CSVARPSGNTIYF
TRBV6-5	NA	TRBJ1-2	NA	TGTGCCAGCAGACAGGGTCCCTATGGCTACACCTTC	CASRQGPYGYTF
TRBV9	NA	TRBJ1-4	NA	TGTGCCAGCAGCGTAACAGGTGAAAAACTGTTTTTT	CASSVTGEKLFF
TRBV6-6	NA	TRBJ2-1	NA	TGTGCCAGCAGTTCCCAGGGGGGCCTCAATGAGCAGTTCTTC	CASSSQGGLNEQFF
TRBV11-1	TRBD2	TRBJ2-2	NA	TGTGCCAGCAGCTTACTAGCGGGGGCCACCGGGGAGCTGTTTTTT	CASSLLAGATGELFF
TRBV4-3	TRBD1	TRBJ2-7	NA	TGCGCCAGCAGCCTGCGGACAGGATGGGAGCAGTACTTC	CASSLRTGWEQYF
TRBV5-5	NA	TRBJ1-1	NA	TGTGCCAGCAGCTTGGTTAACGTAGTCACTGAAGCTTTCTTT	CASSLVNVVTEAFF